This TCR beta chain was found in a study of blood T cell repertoires in COVID-19 (TCRdb year 2020). About the investigation overall: Collaborator samples came from the United States, Italy and Spain and covered acute and convalescent phases of COVID-19. The material from the prospective study consisted of cDNA or gDNA derived from T cells, B-cell-depleted T cells, or PBMCs. The dataset comprised deeply sampled blood TCRbeta repertoires from subjects exposed to, actively infected with, or recovered from COVID-19. The repertoires were released in a freely available public database meant as a resource for research on the immune response to SARS-CoV-2. Samples were obtained from the ongoing ImmuneRACE study (first 160 participants) and from over a thousand subjects provided by 6 global collaborators. Sample metadata almost always included a de-identified subject ID, COVID-19 status, age in years and sex. Where available, HLA class I and class II types were taken from metadata supplied by the sample provider and were not determined by assay-based typing.

The research as a whole found: How much clinical and demographic metadata was included differed by source and by participant, and the metadata was provided uncurated.

Each collaborating institution followed its own protocols to collect whole blood in K2EDTA tubes. Collaborator samples were shipped for TCRbeta analysis as frozen whole blood, isolated PBMCs, or DNA extracted from either sample type. Worth noting for this clone: Which antigen it targets is not known. No clone much larger than this one lies a single base away; base qualities are absent.

The immunoSEQ Assay, a bias-controlled multiplex PCR, was used to amplify TCRbeta CDR3 regions from genomic DNA. In the source study's methods: Nucleated cell counts per sample were estimated from amplification of reference gene primers within the assay. To quantify the absolute abundance of each unique TCRbeta CDR3 rearrangement, sequence reads were collapsed and filtered. Productive Simpson clonality was computed per sample as the square root of Simpson's diversity index over productive rearrangements. TCRdb holds this immuneACCESS table with in-frame rearrangements only. Some clones are missing; in checked studies, unresolved V genes explain under half, and the rest has no known cause. D and trimming come from the DNA, and the V and J calls and clone size come from that table. This sample is represented by about 670,000 clones; approximately 90% of them were singletons. The biggest ten clones account for over 0.2% of the sample.

The germline V gene yields SGDLS for CDR1 and YYNGEE for CDR2. Trimming takes 7 bases from V and 3 bases from J, and the germline ends sit 10 bases apart. The CDR3 goes from the cysteine to the phenylalanine over 12 residues. Of all the DNA, just the CDR3 is kept, 36 bases in frame from base 1. The chain is assembled from TRBV9 and TRBJ1-2; TRBD1 is a weak D gene call, 5 bases matching. Sequenced input: peripheral blood. This clonotype originated in a woman between 18 and 29 years old with acute or convalescent COVID-19. The DNA sequence follows: TGTGCCAGCCTGGACACACACTATGGCTACACCTTC. It translates to CASLDTHYGYTF.